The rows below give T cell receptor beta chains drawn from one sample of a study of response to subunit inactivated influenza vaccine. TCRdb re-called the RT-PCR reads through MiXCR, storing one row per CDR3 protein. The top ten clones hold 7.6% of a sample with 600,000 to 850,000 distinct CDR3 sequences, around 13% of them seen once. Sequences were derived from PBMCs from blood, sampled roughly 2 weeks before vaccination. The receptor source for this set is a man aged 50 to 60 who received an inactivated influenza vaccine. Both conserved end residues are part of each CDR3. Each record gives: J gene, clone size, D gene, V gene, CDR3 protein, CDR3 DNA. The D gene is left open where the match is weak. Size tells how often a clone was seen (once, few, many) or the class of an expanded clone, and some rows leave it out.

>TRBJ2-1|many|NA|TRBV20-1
CSARDRRITTSYNEQFF
TGCAGTGCTAGAGATAGGAGGATCACCACCTCCTACAATGAGCAGTTCTTC
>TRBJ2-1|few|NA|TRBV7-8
CASSLSVVNNEQFF
TGTGCCAGCAGCTTAAGTGTAGTAAACAATGAGCAGTTCTTC
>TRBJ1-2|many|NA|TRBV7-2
CASSIDRIRGYTF
TGTGCCAGCAGCATCGACAGGATTCGGGGCTACACCTTC
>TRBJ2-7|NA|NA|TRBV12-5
CASGPWPGYEQYF
TGTGCTAGTGGCCCTTGGCCCGGCTACGAGCAGTACTTC
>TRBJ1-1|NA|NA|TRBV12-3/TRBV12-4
CASTLGADTEAFF
TGTGCCAGCACCCTAGGGGCGGACACTGAAGCTTTCTTT
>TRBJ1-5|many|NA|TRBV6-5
CASSYLGAMSNQPQHF
TGTGCCAGCAGTTATCTCGGGGCCATGAGCAATCAGCCCCAGCATTTT
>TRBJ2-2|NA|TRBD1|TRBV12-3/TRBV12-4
CASTLLDRADTGELFF
TGTGCCAGCACCTTACTAGACAGGGCCGACACCGGGGAGCTGTTTTTT
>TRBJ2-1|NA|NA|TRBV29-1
CSVIPLWGNEQFF
TGCAGCGTTATTCCCTTATGGGGGAATGAGCAGTTCTTC
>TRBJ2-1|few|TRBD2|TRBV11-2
CASRPGTSGGNEQFF
TGTGCCAGCAGACCCGGGACTAGCGGGGGGAATGAGCAGTTCTTC
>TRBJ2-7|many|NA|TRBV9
CASSVGGSSYEQYF
TGTGCCAGCTCAGTGGGGGGAAGCTCCTACGAGCAGTACTTC
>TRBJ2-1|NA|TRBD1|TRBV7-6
CASSLGTGSAYNEQFF
TGTGCCAGCAGCTTAGGGACAGGGTCTGCCTACAATGAGCAGTTCTTC
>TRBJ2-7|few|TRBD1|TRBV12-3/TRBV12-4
CASSLGRGSRDF
TGTGCCAGCAGTTTGGGCAGGGGGTCGCGGGACTTC
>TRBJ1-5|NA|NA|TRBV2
CASRAGTFGGQPQHF
TGTGCCAGCAGAGCCGGGACTTTCGGGGGTCAGCCCCAGCATTTT
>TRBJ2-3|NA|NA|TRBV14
CASSPWDSVDTQYF
TGTGCCAGCAGCCCCTGGGACTCGGTGGATACGCAGTATTTT
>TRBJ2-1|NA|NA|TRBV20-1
CSARKSSHSYNEQFF
TGCAGTGCTAGGAAGTCTTCTCACTCCTACAATGAGCAGTTCTTC
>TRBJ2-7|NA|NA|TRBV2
CASSVGLRTYEQYF
TGTGCCAGCAGTGTGGGATTGCGAACCTACGAGCAGTACTTC
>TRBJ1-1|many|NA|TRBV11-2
CASGRTLTEAFF
TGTGCCAGCGGTAGAACGCTGACTGAAGCTTTCTTT
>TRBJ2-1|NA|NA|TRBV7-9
CASSNPNEQFF
TGTGCCAGCAGCAATCCCAATGAGCAGTTCTTC
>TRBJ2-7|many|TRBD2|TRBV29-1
CSVARGSSYEQYF
TGCAGCGTTGCTCGCGGGAGCTCCTACGAGCAGTACTTC
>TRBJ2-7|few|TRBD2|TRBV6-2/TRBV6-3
CASSEYRTSGSGTYEQYF
TGTGCCAGCAGCGAATATCGGACTAGCGGGAGTGGAACCTACGAGCAGTACTTC
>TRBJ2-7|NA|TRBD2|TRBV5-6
CASSSGGRGYSYEQYF
TGTGCCAGCAGTTCGGGAGGTCGCGGGTACTCCTACGAGCAGTACTTC
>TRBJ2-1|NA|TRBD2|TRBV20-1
CSASDQGSYGRTSQFF
TGCAGTGCTAGTGACCAGGGGAGCTATGGGAGGACTAGCCAGTTCTTC
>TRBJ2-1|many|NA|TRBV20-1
CSANPGPHYNEQFF
TGCAGTGCTAATCCGGGACCTCACTACAATGAGCAGTTCTTC
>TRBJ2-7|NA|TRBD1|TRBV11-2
CASSSPRDRAYEQYF
TGTGCCAGCAGCTCCCCCCGGGACAGAGCCTACGAGCAGTACTTC
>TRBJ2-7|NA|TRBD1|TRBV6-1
CASRPGGNKVEQYF
TGTGCCAGCAGACCAGGGGGCAACAAGGTCGAGCAGTACTTC
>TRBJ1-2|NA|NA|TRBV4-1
CASSQPGRTYGYTF
TGCGCCAGCAGCCAACCGGGACGGACGTATGGCTACACCTTC
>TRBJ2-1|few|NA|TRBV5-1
CASSLEARPSLNEQFF
TGCGCCAGCAGCTTGGAGGCGAGGCCCTCTCTCAATGAGCAGTTCTTC
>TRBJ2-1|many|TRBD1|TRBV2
CASRRGQGTSYNEQFF
TGTGCCAGCAGAAGGGGACAGGGAACCTCCTACAATGAGCAGTTCTTC
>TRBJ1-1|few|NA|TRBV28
CASSFFAEAFF
TGTGCCAGCAGTTTTTTCGCTGAAGCTTTCTTT
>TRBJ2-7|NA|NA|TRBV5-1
CASSLDPSTYEQYF
TGCGCCAGCAGCTTGGACCCTAGCACCTACGAGCAGTACTTC
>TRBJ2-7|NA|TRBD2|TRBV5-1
CASSSLTHEAGGEQYF
TGCGCCAGCAGCTCCCTCACCCACGAGGCGGGAGGCGAGCAGTACTTC